This paragraph covers one T cell receptor beta chain sequence. Its cognate antigen is unknown. The source of the sample is a study of cytomegalovirus exposure and HLA in healthy donors. Study results and caveats: Among the CMV-associated chains, a few were confirmed in vitro as specific for CMV antigens. The study labeled 164 TCR beta chains cytomegalovirus-associated. In a later analysis, a missense DCLRE1C variant was linked to TCR beta V- and J-gene trimming.

Primers for the PCR totalled 60 Vbeta and 13 Jbeta. The protocol was immunoSEQ multiplex PCR, while the TCRdb copy is restricted to in-frame clones and leaves out a portion. The sample has 85,000 to 120,000 clones, roughly 80% seen once. There are 15 residues in the CDR3. Looked up from germline, CDR1 is MDHEN and CDR2 is SYDVKM. V was clipped by 1 base and J by 11 bases, with 17 bases between them. The V gene is TRBV28, the J gene TRBJ1-4; D is unresolved. The material sequenced was PBMCs. The receptor's source is a man aged 45-60 years in good health and CMV-seronegative. CDR3 sequence reads: CASSLSTRTEGKLFF. CDR3 nucleotides: TGTGCCAGCAGTTTATCGACCCGGACTGAAGGGAAACTGTTTTTT.